This TCR beta chain was profiled in a study of long-term antiretroviral therapy in people with HIV. Overall study: The earliest specimens came about a decade ahead of the 2015 immediate-ART recommendation.

A word on this clone: As yet, its antigen is unknown.

Germline V gives CDR1 SGHKS, CDR2 YYEKEE (reference sequence). V lost 5 bases, J lost 4 bases, and 18 bases lay in between. The CDR3 spans 15 residues. Sequencing used immunoSEQ v3.0 at survey level. The table came from immunoSEQ multiplex PCR; TCRdb's copy has only in-frame clones and leaves some out. The sample contains around 34,000 clones, approximately 72% of which appear only once. General study points: Blood draws took place between about 2004 and 2017 and possibly involved older ART regimens.

The sequencing used unsorted PBMCs, collected 3 years after starting antiretroviral therapy. The chain employs TRBV5-5 and TRBJ1-2, with D maybe TRBD1 (5 bases). This clonotype was sampled from a man in his fifties with HIV. The CDR3 protein is CASSKEAGWTYGYTF. As DNA, the CDR3 is TGTGCCAGCAGTAAAGAAGCAGGGTGGACCTATGGCTACACCTTC.